These T cell receptor beta chains were read from a single sample in a study of molecular identifiers for immune sequencing clone quantification. TCRdb processed the PCR reads anew with MiXCR; each CDR3 protein has one entry. The table records about 640,000 distinct CDR3 sequences, just under 20% of them present only once. Sequencing was performed on naive CD8+ T cells from blood, with Jurkat cell RNA spiked in. These TCRs come from a human donor in good health. Some libraries in this study had Jurkat cell RNA spiked in. Both conserved end residues are part of each CDR3. D genes are given only for firm matches. Rows give clone size only sometimes, using once, few, many, or a class for an expanded clone.

abundance | d_gene | j_gene | v_gene | CDR3aa | CDR3nt
- | TRBD1 | TRBJ2-3 | TRBV2 | CASSSGTGTTDTQYF | TGTGCCAGCAGTTCCGGGACAGGGACGACAGATACGCAGTATTTT
many | TRBD1 | TRBJ2-3 | TRBV4-3 | CASKQQGDPTDTQYF | TGCGCCAGCAAACAGCAGGGGGACCCCACAGATACGCAGTATTTT
- | TRBD2 | TRBJ2-1 | TRBV11-3 | CASSYRTSHEQFF | TGTGCCAGCAGCTATCGGACTAGCCATGAGCAGTTCTTC
many | TRBD2 | TRBJ2-7 | TRBV13 | CASSILTSGSLAEQYF | TGTGCCAGCAGCATCCTGACTAGCGGCTCTTTGGCCGAGCAGTACTTC
- | TRBD2 | TRBJ2-3 | TRBV28 | CANSLSWTSGTGSDTQYF | TGTGCCAACAGTTTATCTTGGACTAGCGGGACAGGCAGCGATACGCAGTATTTT
many | - | TRBJ1-1 | TRBV30 | CAWAGLNTEAFF | TGTGCCTGGGCCGGGTTGAACACTGAAGCTTTCTTT
- | TRBD2 | TRBJ2-3 | TRBV6-5 | CASSYPGGHPDTQYF | TGTGCCAGCAGTTACCCGGGAGGGCATCCAGATACGCAGTATTTT
many | - | TRBJ1-2 | TRBV20-1 | CSVRTPYGYTF | TGCAGTGTACGGACACCATATGGCTACACCTTC
many | - | TRBJ1-2 | TRBV19 | CASGPPYRAGYGYTF | TGTGCCAGTGGGCCTCCATACCGAGCTGGCTATGGCTACACCTTC
many | TRBD1 | TRBJ1-1 | TRBV6-1 | CASRNWTGRNTEAFF | TGTGCCAGCAGAAACTGGACAGGGCGAAACACTGAAGCTTTCTTT
many | - | TRBJ2-3 | TRBV29-1 | CSVGATDTQYF | TGCAGCGTTGGGGCCACAGATACGCAGTATTTT
- | - | TRBJ1-1 | TRBV25-1 | CVSSELGFNTEAFF | TGCGTCAGCAGTGAATTGGGGTTTAACACCGAAGCTTTCTTT
many | - | TRBJ2-7 | TRBV20-1 | CSARDLAIEQYF | TGCAGTGCTAGAGATCTGGCCATCGAGCAGTACTTC
many | - | TRBJ2-7 | TRBV19 | CASSPRDTGYEQYF | TGTGCCAGTAGTCCGCGGGACACAGGCTACGAGCAGTACTTC
few | TRBD1 | TRBJ1-1 | TRBV7-7 | CASRLVRTGEGLGLDTEAFF | TGTGCCAGCAGGCTCGTACGGACAGGGGAAGGGCTTGGCTTGGACACTGAAGCTTTCTTT
- | - | TRBJ2-7 | TRBV12-5 | CASGLGVYPYEQYF | TGTGCTAGTGGTTTGGGGGTCTACCCCTACGAGCAGTACTTC
many | - | TRBJ1-1 | TRBV5-1 | CASSLDGIGSAEAFF | TGCGCCAGCAGCTTGGATGGGATTGGGTCGGCTGAAGCTTTCTTT
many | TRBD2 | TRBJ2-3 | TRBV5-1 | CASSSSGTSGGRADTQYF | TGCGCCAGCAGCTCATCCGGGACTAGCGGGGGGCGGGCAGATACGCAGTATTTT
many | TRBD1 | TRBJ2-3 | TRBV12-3/TRBV12-4 | CASSLTGTGPGVPDTQYF | TGTGCCAGCAGTTTAACTGGGACAGGGCCCGGGGTCCCAGATACGCAGTATTTT
- | - | TRBJ1-5 | TRBV19 | CASSWARGNQPQHF | TGTGCCAGTAGTTGGGCTCGGGGGAATCAGCCCCAGCATTTT
- | - | TRBJ1-2 | TRBV10-2 | CASSEWTAYGYTF | TGCGCCAGCAGTGAATGGACAGCCTATGGCTACACCTTC
many | - | TRBJ2-7 | TRBV5-6 | CASSLGPAIYYEQYF | TGTGCCAGCAGCTTGGGTCCAGCGATTTACTACGAGCAGTACTTC
few | TRBD1 | TRBJ1-3 | TRBV7-6 | CASSLRWDRSFGNTIYF | TGTGCCAGCAGCTTAAGGTGGGACAGATCCTTTGGAAACACCATATATTTT